The rows below give T cell receptor beta chains drawn from one sample of a study of radiotherapy plus CTLA-4 blockade in lung cancer. Method: immunoSEQ multiplex PCR; TCRdb's copy keeps in-frame clones and lacks some. The repertoire holds approximately 89,000 clones, about four fifths seen once, with less than 15% in the top ten. Source: peripheral blood, taken from a patient treated with radiotherapy plus ipilimumab. The receptors come from a human donor with non-small cell lung cancer that progressed on radiotherapy plus ipilimumab. The conserved cysteine and the conserved F or W are not part of the CDR3 here. The order of the fields is V gene, clone size, CDR3 protein. Clone size appears in some rows only: once, few, many, or a class for an expanded clone.

v_call: TRBV5-1
clone_size: NA
cdr3_aa: ASSPKPGLAATDTQY

v_call: TRBV6-6
clone_size: NA
cdr3_aa: ASSYPDTHSNQPQH

v_call: TRBV27
clone_size: NA
cdr3_aa: ASSPRTLHEQY

v_call: TRBV9
clone_size: NA
cdr3_aa: ASSVRGQGDEKLF

v_call: TRBV27
clone_size: NA
cdr3_aa: ATHPGATNYGYT

v_call: TRBV30
clone_size: once
cdr3_aa: AWSRGTSRGTEAF

v_call: TRBV7-8
clone_size: NA
cdr3_aa: ASSLGQDNNSPLH

v_call: TRBV7-6
clone_size: NA
cdr3_aa: ASSGSSSPINEQF

v_call: TRBV9
clone_size: NA
cdr3_aa: ASSLQDRGGEQY

v_call: TRBV27
clone_size: NA
cdr3_aa: ASSLTRGPAGFSCEQY

v_call: TRBV2
clone_size: NA
cdr3_aa: ASSERKISGNTIY

v_call: TRBV7-8
clone_size: NA
cdr3_aa: ASSKDRTDTQY

v_call: TRBV29-1
clone_size: NA
cdr3_aa: SVEIGGQPQH